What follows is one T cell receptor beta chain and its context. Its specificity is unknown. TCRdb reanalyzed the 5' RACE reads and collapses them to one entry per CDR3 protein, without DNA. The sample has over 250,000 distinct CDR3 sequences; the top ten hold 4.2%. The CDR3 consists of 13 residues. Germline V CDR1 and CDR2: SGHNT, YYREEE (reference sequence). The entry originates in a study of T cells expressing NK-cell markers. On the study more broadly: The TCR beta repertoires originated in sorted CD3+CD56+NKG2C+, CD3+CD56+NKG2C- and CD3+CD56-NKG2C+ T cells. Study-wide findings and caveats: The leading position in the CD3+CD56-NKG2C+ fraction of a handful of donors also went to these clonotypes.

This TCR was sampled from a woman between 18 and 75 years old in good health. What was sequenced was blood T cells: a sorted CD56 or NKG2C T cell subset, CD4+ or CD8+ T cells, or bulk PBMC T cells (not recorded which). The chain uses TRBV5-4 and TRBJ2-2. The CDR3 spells CASSSTRPGELFF. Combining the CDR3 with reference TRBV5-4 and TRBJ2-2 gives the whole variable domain ETGVTQSPTHLIKTRGQQVTLRCSSQSGHNTVSWYQQALGQGPQFIFQYYREEENGRGNFPPRFSGLQFPNYSSELNVNALELDDSALYLCASSSTRPGELFFGEGSRLTVL.